These T cell receptor beta chains were read from a single sample in a study of molecular identifiers for immune sequencing clone quantification. TCRdb re-analysed the PCR reads in MiXCR, keeping a single row per CDR3 protein. The sample records some 320,000 distinct CDR3 sequences, about a quarter being singletons. The sequencing sample was made of naive CD8+ T cells from blood, with Jurkat cell RNA spiked in. These receptors were collected from a human donor in good health. Some libraries in this study had Jurkat cell RNA spiked in. Both conserved end residues are part of each CDR3.

J gene: TRBJ2-3; V gene: TRBV12-3/TRBV12-4; CDR3 protein: CASSPTGTSLLDTQYF
J gene: TRBJ1-5; V gene: TRBV15; CDR3 protein: CATSSSDQPQHF
J gene: TRBJ2-3; V gene: TRBV29-1; CDR3 protein: CSAQIAGELDTQYF
J gene: TRBJ2-3; V gene: TRBV20-1; CDR3 protein: CSARGRGLSTDTQYF
J gene: TRBJ2-3; V gene: TRBV7-2; CDR3 protein: CASSSPPTDPTDTQYF
J gene: TRBJ1-1; V gene: TRBV6-2/TRBV6-3; CDR3 protein: CASSLTGLNTEAFF
J gene: TRBJ1-3; V gene: TRBV7-9; CDR3 protein: CARGSRSGNTIYF
J gene: TRBJ2-3; V gene: TRBV29-1; CDR3 protein: CSVDPPGTTDTQYF
J gene: TRBJ1-2; V gene: TRBV16; CDR3 protein: CASSQSTPNGYTF
J gene: TRBJ1-5; V gene: TRBV27; CDR3 protein: CASQKTGNSNQPQHF
J gene: TRBJ2-7; V gene: TRBV19; CDR3 protein: CASSIWRQGGTYEQCF
J gene: TRBJ2-2; V gene: TRBV10-1; CDR3 protein: CASSDSYGGELFF
J gene: TRBJ1-1; V gene: TRBV27; CDR3 protein: CASSFQVNTEAFF
J gene: TRBJ2-3; V gene: TRBV19; CDR3 protein: CASSGGWDRADTQYF
J gene: TRBJ2-5; V gene: TRBV19; CDR3 protein: CASRVVPGGSVETQCF
J gene: TRBJ2-7; V gene: TRBV4-3; CDR3 protein: CASSQFKGVYEQYF
J gene: TRBJ1-1; V gene: TRBV7-9; CDR3 protein: CASSLVVRPTEAFF
J gene: TRBJ2-7; V gene: TRBV6-2/TRBV6-3; CDR3 protein: CASSRLIQGGKEQYF
J gene: TRBJ1-1; V gene: TRBV13; CDR3 protein: CASWGKNTEAFF
J gene: TRBJ1-1; V gene: TRBV7-8; CDR3 protein: CASSLAQRGPTEAFF
J gene: TRBJ1-5; V gene: TRBV20-1; CDR3 protein: CSARRGTGYSNQPQHF
J gene: TRBJ2-7; V gene: TRBV4-1; CDR3 protein: CASSQGKGSYEQYF
J gene: TRBJ2-5; V gene: TRBV12-5; CDR3 protein: CASGLPNRDYLAGGQETQYF
J gene: TRBJ2-3; V gene: TRBV20-1; CDR3 protein: CSAALLDQPRDTQYF
J gene: TRBJ2-5; V gene: TRBV7-9; CDR3 protein: CASSLAFSETRYF
J gene: TRBJ2-3; V gene: TRBV12-3/TRBV12-4; CDR3 protein: CASSSRQGPDTQYF
J gene: TRBJ2-5; V gene: TRBV28; CDR3 protein: CASSLASGRIQETQYF
J gene: TRBJ2-3; V gene: TRBV4-1; CDR3 protein: CASSQDVSGYSTDTQYF